One sample yielded the 22 T cell receptor beta chains listed below, sequenced in a study of cytomegalovirus exposure and HLA in healthy donors. This PCR relied on a set of 60 Vbeta primers and 13 Jbeta primers. The protocol was immunoSEQ multiplex PCR, while the TCRdb copy is restricted to in-frame clones and leaves out a portion. This sample carries around 60,000 clones, around 75% of them seen once, and the ten largest clones take roughly half. What was sequenced was PBMCs. These receptors all stem from a man aged 45-60 years in good health and CMV-seropositive.

This clone has more than one count but fewer than ten. The chain links TRBV18 to TRBJ2-5; 9 bases map to TRBD1. V shed 1 base and J 5 bases; nucleotides not matched to a gene: 5. The CDR3 loop spans 15 amino acids. Germline CDR1 reads KGHSH; CDR2 reads LQKENI. The CDR3 reads CASSPLGQGMETQYF. The CDR3 nucleotides are TGTGCCAGCTCACCACTGGGACAGGGTATGGAGACCCAGTACTTC.

This clone has a single count. The gene calls are TRBV20-1 and TRBJ1-2, with D perhaps TRBD1 (6 bases). This CDR3 region has 11 residues. V was pared by 6 bases and J by 6 bases, with 11 bases between. The germline V gene has CDR1 DFQATT and CDR2 SNEGSKA (reference sequence). This CDR3 reads CSAQSGDGYTF. In DNA form, the CDR3 reads TGCAGTGCCCAATCAGGGGATGGCTACACCTTC.

A word on this clone: A far more abundant clone sits one base away, making this likely a read error. This sample includes further DNA sequences coding for the same CDR3. The chain is built from TRBV15 and TRBJ2-5; 9 positions match TRBD1. Germline V CDR1 and CDR2: LNHNV, YYDKDF (reference sequence). This CDR3 has 15 amino acids. Trimming took 6 bases from V and 9 from J; bases not matched to a gene: 14. DNA of the CDR3: TGTGCCACCAGTTTACAGGGGGCGCCTGGGGAGCCCCAGTACTTC. It specifies CATSLQGAPGEPQYF.

The chain joins TRBV6-1 to TRBJ2-2; 7 bases are a match to TRBD2. Unmatched junction bases numbered 6, after V lost 5 bases and J lost 3 bases. This CDR3 contains 15 residues. In germline, CDR1 is MNHNS, CDR2 SASEGT. CDR3 DNA: TGTGCCAGCAGTTGGGGTAGCGGGTACACCGGGGAGCTGTTTTTT. This codes for CASSWGSGYTGELFF.

The sample holds a few counts of this clone. This chain connects TRBV5-6 to TRBJ1-4; TRBD1 matches at 10 bases. CDR3 length: 15 residues. Germline V gene lookup returns CDR1 SGHDT and CDR2 YYEEEE. With 4 bases clipped from V and 7 bases from J, the junction kept 7 bases outside the gene matches. The CDR3 coding sequence is TGTGCCAGCAGCCGCCGGGACAGGGGTCTTGAAAAACTGTTTTTT. Protein: CASSRRDRGLEKLFF.

A few counts support this clone. At one of its ends the junction is not consistent with the germline gene, which may arise from a read error. V gene TRBV7-9 combines with J gene TRBJ2-7; 7 bases map to TRBD1. This CDR3 contains 13 residues. Germline V gene sequence: CDR1 SEHNR, CDR2 FQNEAQ (reference sequence). This CDR3 reads CTSSLGGYNEQYF. CDR3 nucleotides: TGTACCAGCAGCTTAGGGGGCTACAACGAGCAGTACTTC.

The rearrangement links TRBV11-2 to TRBJ1-1, with D uncertain. With 5 bases removed from V and 3 bases from J, the gap between germline ends came to 10 bases. CDR1 is SGHAT, CDR2 FQNNGV, per germline. The CDR3 consists of 13 residues. In DNA, the CDR3 is TGTGCCAGCAGCCCCGACATCTACACTGAAGCTTTCTTT. Amino acid sequence: CASSPDIYTEAFF.

The chain links TRBV28 to TRBJ2-7, with D maybe TRBD1 (5 bases). The CDR3 contains 14 residues. V was pared by 3 bases and J by 0 bases, with 9 bases between. From germline, CDR1 is MDHEN and CDR2 SYDVKM. As DNA, the CDR3 is TGTGCCAGCAGTTTTCTCGACAGCTCCTACGAGCAGTACTTC. Protein sequence: CASSFLDSSYEQYF.

The V and J genes are TRBV6-1 and TRBJ1-1, with 7 bases identical to TRBD1. J was trimmed by 10 bases and V by 6 bases; bases with no gene match: 8. This CDR3 is 12 amino acids long. Germline CDR1 is MNHNS and CDR2 is SASEGT. The CDR3 sequence is CASSDDRERAFF. The CDR3 DNA is TGTGCCAGCAGCGATGACAGGGAGAGAGCTTTCTTT.

The chain combines TRBV27 with TRBJ2-7; D may be TRBD2 (6 bases). V lost 7 bases to trimming and J lost 2 bases, with 18 bases between them. Germline V CDR1 and CDR2: MNHEY, SMNVEV (reference sequence). There are 15 residues in the CDR3. The CDR3 DNA reads TGTGCCAGCACCTCTATGAGCGGAGGGACCTACGAGCAGTACTTC. It is translated as CASTSMSGGTYEQYF.

The rearrangement joins TRBV19 to TRBJ1-2; no clear D. The V end was cut by 4 bases, the J end by 0 bases, with 6 bases between. Per the germline V gene, CDR1 is LNHDA and CDR2 is SQIVND (reference sequence). The CDR3 runs 13 residues. Here the CDR3 reads CASSSQSNYGYTF. Written as DNA, the CDR3 is TGTGCCAGTAGTAGCCAGTCTAACTATGGCTACACCTTC.

As to this clone: This CDR3 is also generated by other DNA sequences in the sample. The chain recombines TRBV30 with TRBJ2-7; 9 bases map to TRBD1. Germline loops: CDR1 GTSNPN, CDR2 SVGIG (reference sequence). Trimming removed 3 bases from V and 0 bases from J; junction bases left unmatched: 9. The CDR3 spans 16 residues. CDR3 amino acids: CAWSTSPGQGSYEQYF. The CDR3 nucleotides read TGTGCCTGGAGCACCTCACCGGGACAGGGCTCCTACGAGCAGTACTTC.

This clone was counted a few times. In nucleotides, the CDR3 is TGTGCCACCAGCAGAGACCTAGCGGGGCGAGGAGCCGCAGGGGAGCTGTTTTTT. Its protein product is CATSRDLAGRGAAGELFF. The chain links TRBV15 to TRBJ2-2; 9 bases are shared with TRBD2. The CDR3 is 18 residues long. After removal of 0 bases from V and 8 bases from J, the junction contained 13 bases not matched to a gene. CDR1 LNHNV and CDR2 YYDKDF come from the germline V gene (reference sequence).

CDR3 sequence (DNA): TGTGCCAGCAGCTTAGGCCAGGGGGGAGCGGATACGCAGTATTTT. Residues: CASSLGQGGADTQYF. V is TRBV13 and J is TRBJ2-3; possibly TRBD1 for D (7 bases). V shed 0 bases and J shed 6 bases, with 13 bases lying between them. The CDR3 extends over 15 amino acids. Germline V gene lookup returns CDR1 PRHDT and CDR2 FYEKMQ (reference sequence). Complete variable domain (other parts from reference TRBV13 and TRBJ2-3): AAGVIQSPRHLIKEKRETATLKCYPIPRHDTVYWYQQGPGQDPQFLISFYEKMQSDKGSIPDRFSAQQFSDYHSELNMSSLELGDSALYFCASSLGQGGADTQYFGPGTRLTVL.

In its sample, this clone was seen a few times. The rearrangement uses TRBV4-1 and TRBJ2-5, with TRBD2 matching 8 bases. Germline assignment: CDR1 MGHRA and CDR2 YSYEKL. The CDR3 contains 16 residues. V lost 0 bases, J lost 2 bases, and 5 bases stayed unmatched. The CDR3 spells CASSQDWASGQETQYF. CDR3 nucleotide sequence: TGCGCCAGCAGCCAAGATTGGGCTAGCGGGCAAGAGACCCAGTACTTC.

This clone was picked up a small number of times. The chain is built from TRBV6-5 and TRBJ1-2, with TRBD1 matching over 8 bases. V shed 3 bases, J shed 7 bases, and the junction held 4 bases outside the gene matches. The germline CDR1 and CDR2 sequences are MNHEY and SVGAGI. The CDR3 has 13 amino acids. The CDR3 protein is CASSYAGQGGYTF. The DNA of the CDR3 is TGTGCCAGCAGTTATGCAGGACAGGGTGGCTACACCTTC.

This chain uses TRBV28 with TRBJ2-7, with 7 bases lining up with TRBD1. The trim removed 4 bases at V and 0 bases at J, leaving 3 bases unmatched. The V gene's germline CDR1 is MDHEN and CDR2 SYDVKM. This CDR3 region has 14 residues. Here the CDR3 reads CASSSTGSSYEQYF. CDR3 coding DNA: TGTGCCAGCAGTTCGACAGGGAGCTCCTACGAGCAGTACTTC.

The CDR3 DNA follows: TGTGCCAGCAGCTTAGAAGGGGGGGTATACAATGAGCAGTTCTTC. Amino acids: CASSLEGGVYNEQFF. This chain links TRBV7-6 with TRBJ2-1, with D possibly being TRBD2 (7 bases). Germline CDR1 SGHVS, CDR2 FNYEAQ. Trimming stripped 1 base from V and 4 bases from J, with 11 bases between. The CDR3 spans 15 residues.

CDR3 DNA sequence: TGTGCCAGCAGCGCCCCGCGGTATGAGCAGTTCTTC. This translates into CASSAPRYEQFF. The gene calls are TRBV7-2 and TRBJ2-1; D is undetermined. This CDR3 comprises 12 residues. Trimming cost V 5 bases and J 8 bases, with 10 bases left between them. Per the germline V gene, CDR1 is SGHTA and CDR2 is FQGNSA. The complete variable domain, with remaining parts taken from reference TRBV7-2 and TRBJ2-1, reads GAGVSQSPSNKVTEKGKDVELRCDPISGHTALYWYRQSLGQGLEFLIYFQGNSAPDKSGLPSDRFSAERTGGSVSTLTIQRTQQEDSAVYLCASSAPRYEQFFGPGTRLTVL.

This clone was counted between two and nine times. The V gene is TRBV28, the J gene TRBJ2-2; TRBD2 is a possible D gene (6 bases). There are 15 residues in the CDR3. The germline V gene encodes CDR1 MDHEN and CDR2 SYDVKM. V lost 6 bases, J lost 6 bases, and 17 bases lay in between. This CDR3 reads CASSSAGYGAGELFF. DNA of the CDR3: TGTGCCAGCAGCTCAGCGGGCTACGGGGCCGGGGAGCTGTTTTTT.

This CDR3 reads CASSGLAGTDTQYF. DNA for the CDR3: TGTGCCAGCAGCGGACTAGCGGGCACAGATACGCAGTATTTT. The chain uses TRBV7-3 and TRBJ2-3; 10 bases are shared with TRBD2. The CDR3 has 14 residues. Germline values: CDR1 SGHTA, CDR2 FQGTGA. The trim removed 5 bases at V and 1 base at J, leaving 0 bases unmatched.

The V call is TRBV4-1, the J call TRBJ2-3, with 8 bases lining up with TRBD2. The CDR3 is 17 residues long. V lost 0 bases to trimming and J lost 3 bases; unmatched junction nucleotides: 8. Germline assignment: CDR1 MGHRA and CDR2 YSYEKL. CDR3 nucleotides: TGCGCCAGCAGCCAAGATTTCTCAGCGGGAGAGACAGATACGCAGTATTTT. The encoded protein is CASSQDFSAGETDTQYF.